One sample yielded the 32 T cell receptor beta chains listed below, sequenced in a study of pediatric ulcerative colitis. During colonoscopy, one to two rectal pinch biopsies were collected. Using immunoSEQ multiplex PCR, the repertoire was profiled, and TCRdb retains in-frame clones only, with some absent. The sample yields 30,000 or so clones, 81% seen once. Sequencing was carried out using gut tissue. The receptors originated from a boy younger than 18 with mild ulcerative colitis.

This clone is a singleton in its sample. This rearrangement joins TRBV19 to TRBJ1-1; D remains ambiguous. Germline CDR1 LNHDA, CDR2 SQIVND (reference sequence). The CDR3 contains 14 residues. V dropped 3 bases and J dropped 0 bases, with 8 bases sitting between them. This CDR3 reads CASSMTYMNTEAFF. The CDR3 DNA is TGTGCCAGTAGTATGACTTACATGAACACTGAAGCTTTCTTT.

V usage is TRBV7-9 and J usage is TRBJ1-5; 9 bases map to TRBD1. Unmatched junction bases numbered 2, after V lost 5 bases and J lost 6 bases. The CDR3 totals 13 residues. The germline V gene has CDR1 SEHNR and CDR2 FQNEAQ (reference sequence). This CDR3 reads CASSMTGGQPQHF. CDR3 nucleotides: TGTGCCAGCAGCATGACAGGGGGTCAGCCCCAGCATTTT.

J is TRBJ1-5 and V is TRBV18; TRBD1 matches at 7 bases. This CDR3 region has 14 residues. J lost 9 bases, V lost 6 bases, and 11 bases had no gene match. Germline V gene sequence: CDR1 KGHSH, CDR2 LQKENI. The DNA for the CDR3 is TGTGCCAGCTCCCCCCTAGGGGGCGGCGCGCCCCAGCATTTT. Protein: CASSPLGGGAPQHF.

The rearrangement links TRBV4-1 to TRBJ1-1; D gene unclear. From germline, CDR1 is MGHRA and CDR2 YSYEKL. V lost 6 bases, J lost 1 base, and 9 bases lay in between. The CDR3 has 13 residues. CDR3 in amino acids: CASSTAPNTEAFF. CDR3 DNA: TGCGCCAGCAGTACCGCTCCGAACACTGAAGCTTTCTTT.

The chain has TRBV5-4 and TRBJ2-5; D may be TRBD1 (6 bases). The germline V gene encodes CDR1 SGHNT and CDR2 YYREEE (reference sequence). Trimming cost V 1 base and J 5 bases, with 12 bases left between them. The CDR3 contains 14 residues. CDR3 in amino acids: CASSLLGAGETQYF. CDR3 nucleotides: TGTGCCAGCAGCTTGTTGGGGGCTGGCGAGACCCAGTACTTC.

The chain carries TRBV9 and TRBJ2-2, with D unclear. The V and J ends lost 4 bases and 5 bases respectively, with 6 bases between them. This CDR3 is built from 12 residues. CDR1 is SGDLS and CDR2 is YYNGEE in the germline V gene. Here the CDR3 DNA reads TGTGCCAGCAGCACCCGAACCGGGGAGCTGTTTTTT. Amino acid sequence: CASSTRTGELFF.

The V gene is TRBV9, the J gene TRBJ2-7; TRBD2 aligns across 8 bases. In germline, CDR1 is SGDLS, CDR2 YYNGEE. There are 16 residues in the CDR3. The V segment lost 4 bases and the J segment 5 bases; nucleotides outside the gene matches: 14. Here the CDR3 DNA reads TGTGCCAGCAGCCCCGGGGGCGGGGGGTTTCTCAACGAGCAGTACTTC. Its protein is CASSPGGGGFLNEQYF.

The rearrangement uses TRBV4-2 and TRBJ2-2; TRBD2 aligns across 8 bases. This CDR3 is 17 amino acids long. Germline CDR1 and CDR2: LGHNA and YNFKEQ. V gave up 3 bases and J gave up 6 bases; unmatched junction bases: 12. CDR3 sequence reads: CASSHVRSGGTAGELFF. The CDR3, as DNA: TGTGCCAGCAGCCACGTTCGGAGCGGGGGAACTGCCGGGGAGCTGTTTTTT.

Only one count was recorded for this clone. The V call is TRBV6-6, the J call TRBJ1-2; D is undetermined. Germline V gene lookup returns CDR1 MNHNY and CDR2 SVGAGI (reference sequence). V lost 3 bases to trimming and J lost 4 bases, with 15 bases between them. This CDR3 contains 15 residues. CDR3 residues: CASSYPTHYLYGYTF. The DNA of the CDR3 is TGTGCCAGCAGTTATCCCACCCACTACCTCTATGGCTACACCTTC.

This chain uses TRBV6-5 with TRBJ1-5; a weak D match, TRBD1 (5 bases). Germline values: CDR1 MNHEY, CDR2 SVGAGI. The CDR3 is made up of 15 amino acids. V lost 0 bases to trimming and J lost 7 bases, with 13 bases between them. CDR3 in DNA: TGTGCCAGCAGTTACTCGATTGGAAGGGACCAGCCCCAGCATTTT. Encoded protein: CASSYSIGRDQPQHF.

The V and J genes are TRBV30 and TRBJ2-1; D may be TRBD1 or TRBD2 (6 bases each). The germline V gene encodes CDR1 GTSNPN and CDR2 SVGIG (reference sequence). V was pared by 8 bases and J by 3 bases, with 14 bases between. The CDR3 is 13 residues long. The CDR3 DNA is TGTGCCGCGGACGGGGGCGACTACAATGAGCAGTTCTTC. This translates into CAADGGDYNEQFF.

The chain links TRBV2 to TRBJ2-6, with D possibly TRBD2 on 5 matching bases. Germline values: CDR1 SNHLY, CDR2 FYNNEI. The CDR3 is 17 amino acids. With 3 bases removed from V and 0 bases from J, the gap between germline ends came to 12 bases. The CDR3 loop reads CASSDRGPSSGANVLTF. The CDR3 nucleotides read TGTGCCAGCAGTGATCGAGGGCCGAGCTCTGGGGCCAACGTCCTGACTTTC.

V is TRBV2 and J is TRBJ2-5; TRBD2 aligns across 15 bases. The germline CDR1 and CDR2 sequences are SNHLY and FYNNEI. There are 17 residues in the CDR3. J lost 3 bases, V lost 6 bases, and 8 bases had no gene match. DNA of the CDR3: TGTGCCAGCAGACCCGGACTAGCGGGGGGGCAGAAAGAGACCCAGTACTTC. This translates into CASRPGLAGGQKETQYF. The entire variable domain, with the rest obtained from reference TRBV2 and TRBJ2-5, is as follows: EPEVTQTPSHQVTQMGQEVILRCVPISNHLYFYWYRQILGQKVEFLVSFYNNEISEKSEIFDDQFSVERPDGSNFTLKIRSTKLEDSAMYFCASRPGLAGGQKETQYFGPGTRLLVL.

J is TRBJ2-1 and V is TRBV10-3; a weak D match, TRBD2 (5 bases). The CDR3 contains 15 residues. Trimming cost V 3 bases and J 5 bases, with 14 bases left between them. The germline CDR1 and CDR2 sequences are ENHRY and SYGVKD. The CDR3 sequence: CAISDRLLGDNEQFF. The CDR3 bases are TGTGCCATCAGTGATCGGCTCCTGGGAGACAATGAGCAGTTCTTC.

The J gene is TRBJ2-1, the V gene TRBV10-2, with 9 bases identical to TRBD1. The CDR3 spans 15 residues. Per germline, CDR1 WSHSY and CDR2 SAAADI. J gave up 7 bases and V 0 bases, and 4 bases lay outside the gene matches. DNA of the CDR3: TGCGCCAGCAGTGAGTCTACAGGGGGCTGGAATGAGCAGTTCTTC. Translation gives CASSESTGGWNEQFF.

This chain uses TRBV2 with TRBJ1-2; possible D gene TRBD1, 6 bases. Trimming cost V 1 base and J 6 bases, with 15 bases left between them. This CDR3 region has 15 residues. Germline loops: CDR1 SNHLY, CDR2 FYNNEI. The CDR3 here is CASSEVQGAIDGYTF. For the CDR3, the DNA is TGTGCCAGCAGTGAAGTACAGGGAGCGATAGATGGCTACACCTTC.

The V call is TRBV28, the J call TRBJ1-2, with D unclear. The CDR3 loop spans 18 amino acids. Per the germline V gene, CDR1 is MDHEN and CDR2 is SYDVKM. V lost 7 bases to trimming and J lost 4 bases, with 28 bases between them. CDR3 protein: CASTFFSTPPYLSYGYTF. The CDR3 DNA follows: TGTGCCAGCACCTTTTTTTCCACGCCACCGTACTTGAGCTATGGCTACACCTTC.

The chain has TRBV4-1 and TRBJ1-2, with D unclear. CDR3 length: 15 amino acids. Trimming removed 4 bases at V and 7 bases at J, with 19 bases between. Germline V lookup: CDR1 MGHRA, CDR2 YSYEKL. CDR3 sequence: CASSRIYGRKGGYTF. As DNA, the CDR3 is TGCGCCAGCAGCCGAATTTACGGCAGAAAGGGTGGCTACACCTTC.

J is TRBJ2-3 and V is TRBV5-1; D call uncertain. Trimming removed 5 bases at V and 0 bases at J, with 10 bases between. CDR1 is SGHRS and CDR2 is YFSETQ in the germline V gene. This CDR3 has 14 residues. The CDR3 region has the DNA TGCGCCAGCAGGGCAGTAATTAGCACAGATACGCAGTATTTT. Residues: CASRAVISTDTQYF.

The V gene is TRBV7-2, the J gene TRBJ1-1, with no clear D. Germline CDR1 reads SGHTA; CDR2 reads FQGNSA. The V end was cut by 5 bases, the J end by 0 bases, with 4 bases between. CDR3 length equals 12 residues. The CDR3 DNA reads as TGTGCCAGCAGCGGTATGAACACTGAAGCTTTCTTT. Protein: CASSGMNTEAFF.

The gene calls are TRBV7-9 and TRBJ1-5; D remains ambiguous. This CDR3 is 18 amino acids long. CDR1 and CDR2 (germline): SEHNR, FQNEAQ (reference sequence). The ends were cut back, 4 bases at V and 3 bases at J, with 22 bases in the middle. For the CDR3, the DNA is TGTGCCAGCAGCTCCGGCCCTCCGGGATCCCCCTCCAATCAGCCCCAGCATTTT. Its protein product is CASSSGPPGSPSNQPQHF.

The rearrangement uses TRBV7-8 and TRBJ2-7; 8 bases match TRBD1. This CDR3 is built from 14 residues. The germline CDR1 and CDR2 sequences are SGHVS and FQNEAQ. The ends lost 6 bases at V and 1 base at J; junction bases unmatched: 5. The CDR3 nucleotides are TGTGCCAGCAGGCCCGGGACAGGATCCTACGAGCAGTACTTC. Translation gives CASRPGTGSYEQYF.

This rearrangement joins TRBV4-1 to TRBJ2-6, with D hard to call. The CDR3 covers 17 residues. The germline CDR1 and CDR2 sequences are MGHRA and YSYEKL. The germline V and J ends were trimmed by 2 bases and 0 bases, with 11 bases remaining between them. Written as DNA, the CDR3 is TGCGCCAGCAGCCAAAAGGAACTCGACTCTGGGGCCAACGTCCTGACTTTC. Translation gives CASSQKELDSGANVLTF.

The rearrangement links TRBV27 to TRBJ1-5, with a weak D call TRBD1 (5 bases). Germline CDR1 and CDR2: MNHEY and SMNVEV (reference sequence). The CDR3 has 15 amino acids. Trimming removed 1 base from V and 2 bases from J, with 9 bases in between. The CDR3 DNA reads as TGTGCCAGCAGTTTATGGCAGGGACGCAATCAGCCCCAGCATTTT. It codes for CASSLWQGRNQPQHF.

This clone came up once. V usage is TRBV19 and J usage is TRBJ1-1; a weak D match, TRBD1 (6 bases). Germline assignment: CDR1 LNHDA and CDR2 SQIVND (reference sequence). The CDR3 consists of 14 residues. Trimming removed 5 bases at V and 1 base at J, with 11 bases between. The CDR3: CASSYQGTNTEAFF. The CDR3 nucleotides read TGTGCCAGTAGTTATCAGGGGACGAACACTGAAGCTTTCTTT.

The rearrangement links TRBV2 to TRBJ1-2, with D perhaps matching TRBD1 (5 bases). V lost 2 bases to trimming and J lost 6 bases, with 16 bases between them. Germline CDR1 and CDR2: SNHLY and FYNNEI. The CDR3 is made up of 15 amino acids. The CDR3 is CASSESGALSNGYTF. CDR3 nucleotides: TGTGCCAGCAGTGAAAGCGGGGCTCTGTCCAATGGCTACACCTTC.

The CDR3 reads CASSDSGTGGTDTQYF. As DNA, the CDR3 is TGTGCCAGCAGTGACTCCGGGACAGGGGGCACAGATACGCAGTATTTT. The gene calls are TRBV25-1 and TRBJ2-3; TRBD1 aligns across 10 bases. Germline V CDR1 and CDR2: MGHDK, SYGVNS. The CDR3 is 16 residues long. V lost 3 bases to trimming and J lost 1 base; unmatched junction nucleotides: 4.

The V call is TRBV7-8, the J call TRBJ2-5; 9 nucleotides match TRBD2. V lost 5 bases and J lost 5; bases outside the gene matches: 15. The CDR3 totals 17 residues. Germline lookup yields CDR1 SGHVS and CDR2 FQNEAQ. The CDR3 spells CASSRRGASGAGETQYF. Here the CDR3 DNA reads TGTGCCAGCAGCCGTCGTGGGGCTAGCGGGGCCGGGGAGACCCAGTACTTC.

This chain's CDR3 is CASSLITSPLHF. Written as DNA, the CDR3 is TGTGCCAGCAGCTTGATCACTTCACCCCTCCACTTT. This chain links TRBV5-6 with TRBJ1-6, with D unresolved. Germline V gene data show CDR1 as SGHDT and CDR2 as YYEEEE. This CDR3 comprises 12 residues. Trimming cost V 1 base and J 9 bases, with 5 bases left between them.

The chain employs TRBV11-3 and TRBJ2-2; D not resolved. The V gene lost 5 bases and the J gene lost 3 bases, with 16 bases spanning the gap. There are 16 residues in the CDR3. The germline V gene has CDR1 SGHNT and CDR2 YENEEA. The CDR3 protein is CASSVMPGRYTGELFF. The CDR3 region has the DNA TGTGCCAGCAGCGTTATGCCTGGACGTTACACCGGGGAGCTGTTTTTT.

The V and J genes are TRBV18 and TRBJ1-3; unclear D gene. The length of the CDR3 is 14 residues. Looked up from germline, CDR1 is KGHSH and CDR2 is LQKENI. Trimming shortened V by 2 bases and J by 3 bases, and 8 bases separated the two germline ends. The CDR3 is CASSPGVFGNTIYF. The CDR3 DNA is TGTGCCAGCTCACCAGGGGTTTTTGGAAACACCATATATTTT.

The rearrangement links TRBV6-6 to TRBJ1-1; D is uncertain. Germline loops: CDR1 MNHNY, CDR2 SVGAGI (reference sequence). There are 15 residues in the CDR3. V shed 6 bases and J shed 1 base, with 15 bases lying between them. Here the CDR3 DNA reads TGTGCCAGCAGCTACAACAAGGGAGCGAACACTGAAGCTTTCTTT. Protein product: CASSYNKGANTEAFF.